These T cell receptor beta chains were read from a single sample in a study of tumor-infiltrating lymphocytes in localized non-small cell lung cancer. Some clones are missing from TCRdb's copy, which holds only in-frame ones; the method was immunoSEQ multiplex PCR. The sample includes around 21,000 clones, about 80% of them seen just once. The material sequenced was lung tumor tissue. These receptors were taken from a human donor with non-small cell lung cancer. Both conserved end residues are part of each CDR3. The D gene is left open where the match is weak. Size tells how often a clone was seen (once, few, many) or the class of an expanded clone, and some rows leave it out.

CDR3 DNA	CDR3 protein	J gene	V gene	D gene	clone size
TGTGCCTGGAGCGGCGGATCCTACAATGAGCAGTTCTTC	CAWSGGSYNEQFF	TRBJ2-1	TRBV30	-	-
TGTGCCAGCAGCTCAGGTGATGACGGGGCCAACGTCCTGACTTTC	CASSSGDDGANVLTF	TRBJ2-6	TRBV11-3	-	-
TGCGCCAGCAGCTTGGGGGGGCGAAAATCCCGGGAGGGGTTCTTC	CASSLGGRKSREGFF	TRBJ2-1	TRBV5-1	TRBD2	-
TGTGCCAGCAGCACGAGCTCTGGAAACACCATATATTTT	CASSTSSGNTIYF	TRBJ1-3	TRBV7-2	-	few
TGTGCCAGCAGTTTACCTACCGGGCCAAGGACAGCTTTCTTT	CASSLPTGPRTAFF	TRBJ1-1	TRBV28	-	-
TGTGCCAGCAGTGGGGGGTTAAAGTACGAGCAGTACTTC	CASSGGLKYEQYF	TRBJ2-7	TRBV2	-	-
TGCGCCAGCAGCCAAGAGACAGGGGATTACGAGCAGTACTTC	CASSQETGDYEQYF	TRBJ2-7	TRBV4-3	TRBD1	-
TGTGCCAGTTCCCTAGCAGGCTACGAGCAGTACTTC	CASSLAGYEQYF	TRBJ2-7	TRBV19	-	-
TGTGCTAGCAGCCTGGGACGAGGGACTGAGACCCAGTACTTC	CASSLGRGTETQYF	TRBJ2-5	TRBV7-7	-	-
TGTGCCAGCAGCGCCCTCTGGACTAGCGATTACAATGAGCAGTTCTTC	CASSALWTSDYNEQFF	TRBJ2-1	TRBV9	TRBD2	-
TGTGCCAGCATCAAGACTAGCGGGAGGGTAATGGGGAATGAGCAGTTCTTC	CASIKTSGRVMGNEQFF	TRBJ2-1	TRBV5-5	TRBD2	-
TGTGCCAGCAGCTTAACCCCCAATGAGCAGTTCTTC	CASSLTPNEQFF	TRBJ2-1	TRBV5-6	-	-
TGTGCCAGCAGCTCAGGAGCTCTAGGTGAGCAGTTCTTC	CASSSGALGEQFF	TRBJ2-1	TRBV7-8	-	-
TGTGCCACGACTCCCCAGGGGAGGGGGAGTTACAATGAGCAGTTCTTC	CATTPQGRGSYNEQFF	TRBJ2-1	TRBV28	-	-
TGTGCCAGCAGTGACCCTGCGGCGGGAGGGAACAATGAGCAGTTCTTC	CASSDPAAGGNNEQFF	TRBJ2-1	TRBV6-1	TRBD2	-
TGTGCCAGCAGCCGGGACAGCCTGACCCAGTACTTC	CASSRDSLTQYF	TRBJ2-5	TRBV7-2	TRBD1	few
TGTGCCAGTAGGGGTGTAGGTGAAAAACTGTTTTTT	CASRGVGEKLFF	TRBJ1-4	TRBV6-6	-	once
TGTGCCAGCAGCTTAGGACTCCAGGGGGGGAGGGAGACCCAGTACTTC	CASSLGLQGGRETQYF	TRBJ2-5	TRBV7-2	-	few
TGTGCCAGCTCACCCCTTCAGGGGACCCCTGGAAACACCATATATTTT	CASSPLQGTPGNTIYF	TRBJ1-3	TRBV18	-	-
TGTGCCAGCAGCTTAGCTAGCGGGGCATACAATGAGCAGTTCTTC	CASSLASGAYNEQFF	TRBJ2-1	TRBV7-2	TRBD2	-
TGTGCCAGTAGTCCCACGGGGGGAATGAACACTGAAGCTTTCTTT	CASSPTGGMNTEAFF	TRBJ1-1	TRBV19	-	-
TGTGCCCTCAGGGGGGTGAGCACCGGGGAGCTGTTTTTT	CALRGVSTGELFF	TRBJ2-2	TRBV30	-	few
TGTGCCAGCAGTTTTTACGACAGGGGCACTGAAGCTTTCTTT	CASSFYDRGTEAFF	TRBJ1-1	TRBV27	TRBD1	-
TGTGCCATCAGTGAAGTGACGAGGGGGTCCATTCAGTACTTC	CAISEVTRGSIQYF	TRBJ2-4	TRBV10-3	-	once
TGTGCCAGCAGCTTACAGGGGGGGGGAGAGACCCAGTACTTC	CASSLQGGGETQYF	TRBJ2-5	TRBV11-2	-	-
TGCGCCAGCAGCGCGGGACAGGGGTACTACGAGCAGTACTTC	CASSAGQGYYEQYF	TRBJ2-7	TRBV5-1	TRBD1	-
TGTGCTAGCAGCTTAGGGGACAGGGACGAGCAGTACTTC	CASSLGDRDEQYF	TRBJ2-7	TRBV7-7	TRBD1	-
TGTGCCAGCAGGATCCACTCAGGGGACAACACTGAAGCTTTCTTT	CASRIHSGDNTEAFF	TRBJ1-1	TRBV5-4	-	-
TGCGCCAGCAGTTCGCAGGTAATCGGCACTGAAGCTTTCTTT	CASSSQVIGTEAFF	TRBJ1-1	TRBV5-1	-	-
TGTGCCAGCAGCCAAGGTATACGTTCCTATGGCTACACCTTC	CASSQGIRSYGYTF	TRBJ1-2	TRBV14	-	-
TGTGCCAGCACCCCGGGACTAGCGGGAGGGAGGGGGACCGGGGAGCTGTTTTTT	CASTPGLAGGRGTGELFF	TRBJ2-2	TRBV7-2	TRBD2	-